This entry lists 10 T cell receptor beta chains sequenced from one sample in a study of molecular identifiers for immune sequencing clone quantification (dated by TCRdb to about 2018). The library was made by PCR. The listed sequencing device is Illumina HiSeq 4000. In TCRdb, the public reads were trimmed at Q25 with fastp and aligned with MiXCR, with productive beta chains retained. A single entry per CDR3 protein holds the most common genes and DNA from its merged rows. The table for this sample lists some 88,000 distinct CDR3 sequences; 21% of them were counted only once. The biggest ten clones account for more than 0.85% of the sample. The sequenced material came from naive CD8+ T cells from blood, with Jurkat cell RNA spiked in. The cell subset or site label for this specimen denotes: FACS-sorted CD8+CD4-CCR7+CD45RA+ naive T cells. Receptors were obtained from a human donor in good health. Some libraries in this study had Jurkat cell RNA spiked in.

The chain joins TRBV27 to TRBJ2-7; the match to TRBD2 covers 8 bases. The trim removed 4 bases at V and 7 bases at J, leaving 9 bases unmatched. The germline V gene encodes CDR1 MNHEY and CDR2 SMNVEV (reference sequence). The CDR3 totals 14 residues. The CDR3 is CASSSTTSGREQYF. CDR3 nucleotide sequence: TGTGCCAGCAGTTCCACTACTAGCGGAAGAGAGCAGTACTTC.

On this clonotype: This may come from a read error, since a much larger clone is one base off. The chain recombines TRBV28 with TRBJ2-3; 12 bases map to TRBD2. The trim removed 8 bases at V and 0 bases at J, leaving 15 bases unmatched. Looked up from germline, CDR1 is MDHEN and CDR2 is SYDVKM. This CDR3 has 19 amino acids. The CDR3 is CASQGWTSGVPTSTDTQYF. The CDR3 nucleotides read TGTGCCAGCCAGGGATGGACTAGCGGGGTCCCCACTAGCACAGATACGCAGTATTTT.

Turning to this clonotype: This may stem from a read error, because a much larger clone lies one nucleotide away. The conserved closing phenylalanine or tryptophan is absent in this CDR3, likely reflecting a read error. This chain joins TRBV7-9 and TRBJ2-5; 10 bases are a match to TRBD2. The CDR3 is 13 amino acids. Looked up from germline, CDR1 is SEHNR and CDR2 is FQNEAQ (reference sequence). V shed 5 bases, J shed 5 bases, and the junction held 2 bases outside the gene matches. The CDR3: CASSPTSGETQYL. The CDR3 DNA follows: TGTGCCAGCAGCCCGACTAGCGGGGAGACCCAGTACCTC.

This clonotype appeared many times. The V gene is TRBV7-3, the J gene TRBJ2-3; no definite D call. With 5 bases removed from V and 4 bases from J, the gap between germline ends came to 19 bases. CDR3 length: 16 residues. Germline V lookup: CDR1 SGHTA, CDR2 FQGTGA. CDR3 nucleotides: TGTGCCAGCAGCCCCAAATCAGCAGTTTGGTCAGATACGCAGTATTTT. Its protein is CASSPKSAVWSDTQYF.

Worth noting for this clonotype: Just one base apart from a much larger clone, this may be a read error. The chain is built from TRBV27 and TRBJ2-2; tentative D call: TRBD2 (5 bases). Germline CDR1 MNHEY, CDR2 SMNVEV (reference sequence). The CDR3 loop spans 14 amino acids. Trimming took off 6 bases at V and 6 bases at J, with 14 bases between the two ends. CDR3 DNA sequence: TGTGCCAGCAGAGCCGATAGCGCCGCCGGGGAGCTGTTTTTT. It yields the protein CASRADSAAGELFF.

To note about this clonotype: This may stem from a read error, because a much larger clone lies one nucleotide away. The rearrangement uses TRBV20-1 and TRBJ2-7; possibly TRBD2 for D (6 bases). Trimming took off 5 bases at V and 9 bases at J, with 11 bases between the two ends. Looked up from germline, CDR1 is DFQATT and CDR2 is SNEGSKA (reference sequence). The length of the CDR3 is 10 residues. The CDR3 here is CSAGGAPQYF. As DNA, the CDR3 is TGCAGTGCTGGAGGGGCACCGCAGTACTTC.

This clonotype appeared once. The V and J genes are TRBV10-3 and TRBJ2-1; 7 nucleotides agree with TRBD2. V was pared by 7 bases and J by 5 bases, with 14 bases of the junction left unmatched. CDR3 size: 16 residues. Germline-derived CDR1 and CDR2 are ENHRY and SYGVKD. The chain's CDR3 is CAIKASGTPAHNEQFF. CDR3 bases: TGTGCCATCAAAGCTAGCGGAACTCCTGCCCACAATGAGCAGTTCTTC.

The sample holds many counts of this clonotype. The CDR3 sequence: CASSQPDGGVTGELFF. The CDR3 DNA follows: TGTGCCAGCAGCCAACCCGACGGAGGGGTCACCGGGGAGCTGTTTTTT. This sequence joins TRBV7-9 and TRBJ2-2; D might be TRBD2 (6 bases). Germline V gives CDR1 SEHNR, CDR2 FQNEAQ (reference sequence). The CDR3 extends over 16 amino acids. V lost 5 bases and J 4 bases, leaving 17 bases between the germline ends. Full variable domain (rest looked up from reference TRBV7-9 and TRBJ2-2): DTGVSQNPRHKITKRGQNVTFRCDPISEHNRLYWYRQTLGQGPEFLTYFQNEAQLEKSRLLSDRFSAERPKGSFSTLEIQRTEQGDSAMYLCASSQPDGGVTGELFFGEGSRLTVL.

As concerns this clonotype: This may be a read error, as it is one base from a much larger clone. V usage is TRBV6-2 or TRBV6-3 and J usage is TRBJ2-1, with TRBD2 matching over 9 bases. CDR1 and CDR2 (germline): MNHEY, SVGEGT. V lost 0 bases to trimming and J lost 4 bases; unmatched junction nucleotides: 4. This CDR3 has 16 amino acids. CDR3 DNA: TGTGCCAGCAGTTACTCGGCTAGCGGGGTTTACAATGAGCAGTTCTTC. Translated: CASSYSASGVYNEQFF.

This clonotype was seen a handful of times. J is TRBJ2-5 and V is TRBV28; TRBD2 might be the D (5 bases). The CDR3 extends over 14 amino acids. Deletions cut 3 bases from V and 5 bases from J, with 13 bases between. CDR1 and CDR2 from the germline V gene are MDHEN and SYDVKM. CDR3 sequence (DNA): TGTGCCAGCAGTTTGAGGGTTCTCGGGGAGACCCAGTACTTC. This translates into CASSLRVLGETQYF.